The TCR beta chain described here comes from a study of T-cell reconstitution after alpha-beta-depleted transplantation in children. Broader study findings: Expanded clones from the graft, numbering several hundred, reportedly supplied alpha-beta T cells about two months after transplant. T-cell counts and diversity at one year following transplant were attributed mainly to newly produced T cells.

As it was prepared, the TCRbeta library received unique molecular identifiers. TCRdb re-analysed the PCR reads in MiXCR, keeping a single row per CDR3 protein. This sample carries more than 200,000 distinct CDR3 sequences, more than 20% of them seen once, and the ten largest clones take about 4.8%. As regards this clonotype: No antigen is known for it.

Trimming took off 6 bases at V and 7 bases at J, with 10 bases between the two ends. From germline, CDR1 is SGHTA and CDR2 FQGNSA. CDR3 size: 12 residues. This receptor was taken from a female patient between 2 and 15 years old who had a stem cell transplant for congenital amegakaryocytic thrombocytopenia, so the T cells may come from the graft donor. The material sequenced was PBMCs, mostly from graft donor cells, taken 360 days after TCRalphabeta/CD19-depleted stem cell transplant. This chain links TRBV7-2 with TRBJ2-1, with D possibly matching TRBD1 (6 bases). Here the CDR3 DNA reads TGTGCCAGCAGTCACCAGGGGAATGAGCAGTTCTTC. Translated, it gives CASSHQGNEQFF.